The T cell receptor (beta chain) described here comes from a study of cytomegalovirus exposure and HLA in healthy donors. General study findings and limits: Prior analysis indicated that the majority of TCR beta V segments exhibited productivity approximately 90% or approximately 30% of the time. HLA-A and HLA-B allele assignments for most subjects were reportedly predicted accurately using TCR beta sequences. In vitro experiments confirmed that three CMV-associated chains were specific for CMV antigens.

V trimming: 4 bases; J trimming: 2 bases; junction bases outside the gene matches: 6. Germline assignment: CDR1 SGHRS and CDR2 YFSETQ. CDR3 length: 15 residues. Turning to this clone: Antigen specificity is unknown.

Researchers ran the PCR with 60 Vbeta and 13 Jbeta primers. Here immunoSEQ multiplex PCR was the method, and the copy in TCRdb shows in-frame clones only, minus some. The data show 120,000 to 150,000 clones, with 75% to 90% seen just once and less than 1.5% held by the top ten. The rearrangement joins TRBV5-1 to TRBJ2-7; TRBD2 agrees at 10 bases. Sequenced sample: PBMCs. This TCR was sampled from a female donor in good health and CMV-seronegative. The chain's CDR3 is CASSASSGSPYEQYF. The CDR3 DNA sequence: TGCGCCAGCAGCGCCTCTAGCGGGAGCCCCTACGAGCAGTACTTC.